This T cell receptor beta chain was captured by sequencing in a study of blood T cell repertoires in COVID-19. The CDR3 is 14 amino acids. CDR1 LNHDA and CDR2 SQIVND come from the germline V gene (reference sequence). As originally analysed: By means of reference gene primer amplification, nucleated cell counts were estimated. Produced via immunoSEQ multiplex PCR; TCRdb's table is partial and in-frame only. V, J and clone size derive from that table, while D and trimming were established from the DNA sequence. The profile covers 140,000 or so clones, with 84% appearing a single time and 1.5% to 2% taken by the ten largest. Of note for this clone: The junction shows a germline mismatch at one end, possibly a read error.

Sample: PBMCs or T cells enriched from blood (not recorded which). This chain joins TRBV19 and TRBJ1-4, with D perhaps matching TRBD1 (5 bases). The TCR sequence derives from a woman younger than 30 who had been exposed to COVID-19. CDR3 region: CASNIGGANEKLFF. In DNA, the CDR3 is TGTGCCAGTAATATAGGCGGGGCGAATGAAAAACTGTTTTTT.